Listed below are T cell receptor beta chains from one sample, sequenced in a study of breast tumors, draining lymph nodes, adjacent tissues. TCRdb recomputed calls from the multiplex PCR reads with MiXCR, one row per CDR3 protein. The sample contains over 130,000 distinct CDR3 sequences, around a third of which appear only once. Material for sequencing was axillary lymph node tissue. The receptors were sampled from a female donor with breast cancer. Some clones in this sample may be carry-over from other donors' samples. The CDR3 runs from the conserved cysteine through the conserved F or W. Each record gives: CDR3 length, J gene, V gene, clone size, D gene, CDR3 DNA, CDR3 protein. A D gene is named only where the DNA matches it firmly. Some rows mark clone size as missing; the rest say once, few, many or name a class of expanded clone.

>15|TRBJ1-3|TRBV20-1|few|-
TGCAGTGCTAGGAAGGCAGGGATGTCTGGAAACACCATATATTTT
CSARKAGMSGNTIYF
>14|TRBJ1-1|TRBV2|many|-
TGTGCCAGCAGTGAAAGGCGGCAGAACACTGAAGCTTTCTTT
CASSERRQNTEAFF
>14|TRBJ2-7|TRBV18|many|-
TGTGCCAGCTCACCACCGGCCAGCCTAGGGGAGCAGTACTTC
CASSPPASLGEQYF
>16|TRBJ2-6|TRBV12-3/TRBV12-4|-|TRBD1
TGTGCCAGCAGGAGGACAGGGAGTCCTGGGGCCAACGTCCTGACTTTC
CASRRTGSPGANVLTF
>15|TRBJ2-5|TRBV5-1|few|-
TGCGCCTCACCCCCCGAGGGCCCGGCCAACGAGACCCAGTACTTC
CASPPEGPANETQYF
>15|TRBJ2-4|TRBV15|many|-
TGTGCCACCAGCAGAGATCCCGGGGTCGGAAACATTCAGTACTTC
CATSRDPGVGNIQYF
>14|TRBJ1-2|TRBV2|many|-
TGTGCCAGCAGTGAAGCTGAGTCAGGGGAAGGCTACACCTTC
CASSEAESGEGYTF
>15|TRBJ1-1|TRBV18|few|-
TGTGCCAGCTCACCGCGGAGGGAGGCAGGCACTGAAGCTTTCTTT
CASSPRREAGTEAFF
>14|TRBJ2-3|TRBV6-2/TRBV6-3|-|-
TGTGCCAGCAGTCACCGGACGCCCACAGATACGCAGTATTTT
CASSHRTPTDTQYF
>15|TRBJ2-1|TRBV18|few|-
TGTGCCAGCTCACCAAGGGGTCCTATCTACAATGAGCAGTTCTTC
CASSPRGPIYNEQFF
>19|TRBJ2-2|TRBV27|few|TRBD2
TGTGCCAGCAGTCCACCGTCCGGACTAGCGGGGGGGCCAAACGGGGAGCTGTTTTTT
CASSPPSGLAGGPNGELFF
>17|TRBJ1-5|TRBV7-2|many|TRBD1
TGTGCCAGCAGCTCAACGACAGGGACGGTTTCCAATCAGCCCCAGCATTTT
CASSSTTGTVSNQPQHF
>15|TRBJ1-3|TRBV6-5|many|TRBD1
TGTGCCAGCAGTTACGACAGGGCTAGTGGAAACACCATATATTTT
CASSYDRASGNTIYF
>16|TRBJ2-5|TRBV4-1|many|TRBD2
TGCGCCAGCAGCCAACTCAGCGGGGGGGCTGAAGAGACCCAGTACTTC
CASSQLSGGAEETQYF
>14|TRBJ2-7|TRBV5-1|-|-
TGCGCCAGCAGTACGGGGGGCGTATCCTACGAGCAGTACTTC
CASSTGGVSYEQYF
>14|TRBJ1-2|TRBV2|many|TRBD1
TGTGCCAGCGGCAGACAGGGGCTGGGCTATGGCTACACCTTC
CASGRQGLGYGYTF
>15|TRBJ1-2|TRBV6-6|many|-
TGTGCCAGCAGTTACTCGACTTGGGACGGCGGTGGCTACACCTTC
CASSYSTWDGGGYTF
>14|TRBJ2-1|TRBV7-2|many|-
TGTGCCAGCAGCTCCTCGACGGGGGGCGGCGAGCAGTTCTTC
CASSSSTGGGEQFF
>13|TRBJ1-1|TRBV3-1|-|-
TGTGCCAGCAGCCGGGGGTTCGGCACTGAAGCTTTCTTT
CASSRGFGTEAFF
>15|TRBJ2-3|TRBV7-2|many|TRBD2
TGTGCCAGCAGCGAACTAGCGGGTACACCAGATACGCAGTATTTT
CASSELAGTPDTQYF
>12|TRBJ2-7|TRBV28|-|-
TGTGCCAGCGAAGACAGTTTCGACGAGCAGTACTTC
CASEDSFDEQYF
>16|TRBJ2-1|TRBV7-6|many|TRBD2
TGTGCCAGCAGCTTAGACGCTAGCGGGGGCTACAATGAGCAGTTCTTC
CASSLDASGGYNEQFF
>14|TRBJ2-2|TRBV5-5|many|-
TGTGCCAGCAGCTTACCCGGATTCACCGGGGAGCTGTTTTTT
CASSLPGFTGELFF
>17|TRBJ2-3|TRBV7-9|-|TRBD2
TGTGCCAGCAGCTCGCGGGGGGGTGCAACATTCACAGATACGCAGTATTTT
CASSSRGGATFTDTQYF
>15|TRBJ1-4|TRBV27|few|-
TGTGCCAGCAGTTTGACAGTAACTCTCAATGAAAAACTGTTTTTT
CASSLTVTLNEKLFF
>14|TRBJ1-2|TRBV5-1|many|TRBD1
TGCGCCAGCAGCACCGGACAGGCCAACTATGGCTACACCTTC
CASSTGQANYGYTF
>15|TRBJ2-5|TRBV7-9|many|TRBD1
TGTGCCAGCAGCTTATCAGGGACAGCAAAAGAGACCCAGCACTTC
CASSLSGTAKETQHF
>15|TRBJ2-1|TRBV15|many|TRBD2
TGTGCCACCAGCAAAGGACTAGCATTCTACAATGAGCAGTTCTTC
CATSKGLAFYNEQFF
>15|TRBJ1-2|TRBV29-1|-|TRBD1
TGCAGCGTTGAAGGGGGAGGGGGCGCGGTGAGAGGCTACACCTTC
CSVEGGGGAVRGYTF
>13|TRBJ1-2|TRBV5-6|many|-
TGTGCCAGCAGCTTGGAGGAGTTCGGAGGCTACACCTTC
CASSLEEFGGYTF
>12|TRBJ2-1|TRBV6-1|many|-
TGTGCCAGCAGGACAGTAGAGAATGAGCAGTTCTTC
CASRTVENEQFF
>19|TRBJ2-1|TRBV6-6|many|TRBD2
TGTGCCAGCAGTTACTCGAGAATAGGGATGGCACTAGCGCTGAATGAGCAGTTCTTC
CASSYSRIGMALALNEQFF
>12|TRBJ2-2|TRBV9|many|-
TGTGCCAGCAGCGTTTTTACCGGGGAGCTGTTTTTT
CASSVFTGELFF